These 8 T cell receptor beta chains were all obtained from the same sample, sequenced in a study of response to subunit inactivated influenza vaccine. TCRdb re-called the RT-PCR reads with MiXCR, one entry per CDR3 protein. This table has around 580,000 distinct CDR3 sequences, around 11% appearing once. This specimen consisted of PBMCs from blood, obtained on the day of vaccination. The receptor set was obtained from a man between 45 and 60 years old who received an inactivated influenza vaccine.

This clonotype showed up just a few times. The V call is TRBV5-1, the J call TRBJ2-7; 7 bases agree with TRBD2. CDR1 SGHRS and CDR2 YFSETQ come from the germline V gene. J lost 11 bases, V lost 0 bases, and 11 bases had no gene match. The CDR3 extends over 14 amino acids. CDR3 DNA sequence: TGCGCCAGCAGCTTGGCCGATGTGGGAGGGCCCGAGTACTTC. Translating gives CASSLADVGGPEYF.

This clonotype occurred a few times. V gene TRBV12-3 or TRBV12-4 combines with J gene TRBJ2-3; TRBD2 agrees at 8 bases. V was pared by 7 bases and J by 7 bases, with 13 bases of the junction left unmatched. The CDR3 runs to 15 residues. In DNA form, the CDR3 reads TGTGCCAGCAACTTTCAGGGAGCGGGAGCAAATACGCAGTATTTT. Protein sequence: CASNFQGAGANTQYF.

The table lists this clonotype with many counts. The rearrangement uses TRBV7-2 and TRBJ2-6; 9 bases agree with TRBD1. The germline V gene has CDR1 SGHTA and CDR2 FQGNSA. V lost 5 bases and J lost 1; bases outside the gene matches: 3. The CDR3 contains 16 residues. For the CDR3, the DNA is TGTGCCAGCAGCGCCGGACAGGGGTCTGGGGCCAACGTCCTGACTTTC. Translated, it gives CASSAGQGSGANVLTF.

This clonotype was observed a few times. The chain joins TRBV30 to TRBJ2-1; D remains unclear. This CDR3 is built from 13 residues. Trimming took 0 bases from V and 4 from J, leaving 7 bases between them. Per the germline V gene, CDR1 is GTSNPN and CDR2 is SVGIG (reference sequence). The CDR3 here is CAWSVEAYNEQFF. Here the CDR3 DNA reads TGTGCCTGGAGTGTAGAAGCTTACAATGAGCAGTTCTTC. Using reference TRBV30 and TRBJ2-1 for the parts outside the CDR3, the full variable domain is SQTIHQWPATLVQPVGSPLSLECTVEGTSNPNLYWYRQAAGRGLQLLFYSVGIGQISSEVPQNLSASRPQDRQFILSSKKLLLSDSGFYLCAWSVEAYNEQFFGPGTRLTVL.

This chain connects TRBV7-8 to TRBJ2-3; no clear D. CDR1 SGHVS and CDR2 FQNEAQ come from the germline V gene. V was pared by 5 bases and J by 1 base, with 16 bases between. This CDR3 comprises 16 residues. The DNA for the CDR3 is TGTGCCAGCAGCGGATCCGGGCACACCCGCACAGATACGCAGTATTTT. Amino acids: CASSGSGHTRTDTQYF.

The chain combines TRBV15 with TRBJ2-1, with 10 bases lining up with TRBD2. The CDR3 extends over 16 amino acids. V gave up 0 bases and J gave up 6 bases; unmatched junction bases: 5. Per the germline V gene, CDR1 is LNHNV and CDR2 is YYDKDF (reference sequence). This chain's CDR3 is CATSRDTSGVFNEQFF. The CDR3 DNA is TGTGCCACCAGCAGAGATACTAGCGGGGTCTTCAATGAGCAGTTCTTC.

This chain connects TRBV5-1 to TRBJ2-1; 9 bases align to TRBD2. Trimming at V came to 3 bases and at J to 2 bases, leaving 6 bases not matched to a gene. There are 16 residues in the CDR3. Germline lookup yields CDR1 SGHRS and CDR2 YFSETQ. The CDR3 protein is CASSWNSGSPYNEQFF. In DNA form, the CDR3 reads TGCGCCAGCAGCTGGAATAGCGGGAGCCCCTACAATGAGCAGTTCTTC.

This clonotype has at least ten counts. V is TRBV5-1 and J is TRBJ2-1, with a tentative D call TRBD1 (5 bases). This CDR3 comprises 17 residues. Germline assignment: CDR1 SGHRS and CDR2 YFSETQ. Trimming shortened V by 0 bases and J by 7 bases, and 20 bases separated the two germline ends. The CDR3 DNA follows: TGCGCCAGCAGCTTGGGGGGATTCCCCCAGGGTCCGAATGAGCAGTTCTTC. Amino acids: CASSLGGFPQGPNEQFF.